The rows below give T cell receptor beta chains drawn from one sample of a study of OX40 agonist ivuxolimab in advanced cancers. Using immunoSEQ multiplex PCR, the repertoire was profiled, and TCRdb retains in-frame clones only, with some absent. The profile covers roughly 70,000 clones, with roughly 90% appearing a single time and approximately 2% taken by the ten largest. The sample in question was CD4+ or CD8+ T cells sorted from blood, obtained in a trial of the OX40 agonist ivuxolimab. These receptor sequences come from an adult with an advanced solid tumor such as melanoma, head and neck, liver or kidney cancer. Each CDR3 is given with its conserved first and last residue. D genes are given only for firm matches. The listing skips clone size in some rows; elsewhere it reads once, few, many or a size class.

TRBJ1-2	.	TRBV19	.	CASSLGDRNYGYTF	TGTGCCAGTAGTCTAGGAGACAGGAACTATGGCTACACCTTC
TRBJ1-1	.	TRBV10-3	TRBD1	CATTGAPGTEAFF	TGTGCCACCACAGGGGCCCCGGGCACTGAAGCTTTCTTT
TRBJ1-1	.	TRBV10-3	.	CAISDLGEAFF	TGTGCCATCAGTGATCTTGGAGAAGCTTTCTTT
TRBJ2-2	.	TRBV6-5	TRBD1	CASSLGQGANTGELFF	TGTGCCAGCAGTTTGGGGCAGGGGGCGAACACCGGGGAGCTGTTTTTT
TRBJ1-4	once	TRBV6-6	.	CASSPSGGINEKLFF	TGTGCCAGCAGTCCTTCCGGGGGCATTAATGAAAAACTGTTTTTT
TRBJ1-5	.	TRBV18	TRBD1	CASSPGQGGLNQPQHF	TGTGCCAGCTCACCCGGCCAGGGGGGTCTCAATCAGCCCCAGCATTTT
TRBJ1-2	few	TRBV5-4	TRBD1	CASSSDGQGKRGYTF	TGTGCCAGCAGCTCCGACGGACAGGGAAAACGGGGCTACACCTTC
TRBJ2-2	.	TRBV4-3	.	CASSHDRLNTGELFF	TGCGCCAGCAGCCATGACCGACTGAACACCGGGGAGCTGTTTTTT
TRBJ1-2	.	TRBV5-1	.	CASSLAVAGESGYTF	TGCGCCAGCAGCTTGGCGGTGGCCGGAGAGTCCGGCTACACCTTC
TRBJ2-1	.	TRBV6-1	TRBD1	CASSQPGQGNEQFF	TGTGCCAGCAGCCAACCGGGACAGGGAAATGAGCAGTTCTTC
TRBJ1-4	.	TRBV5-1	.	CASSHRSGVGGEKLFF	TGCGCCAGCAGCCACAGATCAGGGGTCGGAGGAGAAAAACTGTTTTTT
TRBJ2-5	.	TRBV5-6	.	CASRTSGGGAVETQYF	TGTGCCAGCAGAACGAGCGGAGGGGGGGCCGTAGAGACCCAGTACTTC
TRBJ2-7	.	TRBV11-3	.	CASSLEQGNEQYF	TGTGCCAGCAGCTTAGAACAGGGCAACGAGCAGTACTTC
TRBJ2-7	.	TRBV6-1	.	CASSVQGYYEQYF	TGTGCCAGCAGTGTCCAGGGGTACTACGAGCAGTACTTC
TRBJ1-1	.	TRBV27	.	CASSLERNTEAFF	TGTGCCAGCAGTTTGGAGAGGAACACTGAAGCTTTCTTT
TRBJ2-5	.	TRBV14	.	CASSLKGGSGTLPITGTQYF	TGTGCCAGCAGCCTGAAAGGAGGATCCGGGACATTACCGATTACCGGGACCCAGTACTTC
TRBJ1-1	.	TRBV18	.	CASSPTGNTEAFF	TGTGCCAGCTCACCGACAGGGAACACTGAAGCTTTCTTT
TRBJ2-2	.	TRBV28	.	CASSLLEGFTGELFF	TGTGCCAGCAGTTTATTGGAGGGTTTCACCGGGGAGCTGTTTTTT
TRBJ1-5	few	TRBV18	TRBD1	CASSPGTGEQPQHF	TGTGCCAGCTCTCCCGGGACAGGGGAACAGCCCCAGCATTTT
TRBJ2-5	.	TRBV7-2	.	CASSLVRETQYF	TGTGCCAGCAGCTTAGTCCGAGAGACCCAGTACTTC
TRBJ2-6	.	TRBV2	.	CAVAISGANVLTF	TGTGCCGTAGCGATCTCTGGGGCCAACGTCCTGACTTTC
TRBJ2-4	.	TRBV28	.	CASSWAPKNIQYF	TGTGCCAGCAGTTGGGCCCCCAAAAACATTCAGTACTTC